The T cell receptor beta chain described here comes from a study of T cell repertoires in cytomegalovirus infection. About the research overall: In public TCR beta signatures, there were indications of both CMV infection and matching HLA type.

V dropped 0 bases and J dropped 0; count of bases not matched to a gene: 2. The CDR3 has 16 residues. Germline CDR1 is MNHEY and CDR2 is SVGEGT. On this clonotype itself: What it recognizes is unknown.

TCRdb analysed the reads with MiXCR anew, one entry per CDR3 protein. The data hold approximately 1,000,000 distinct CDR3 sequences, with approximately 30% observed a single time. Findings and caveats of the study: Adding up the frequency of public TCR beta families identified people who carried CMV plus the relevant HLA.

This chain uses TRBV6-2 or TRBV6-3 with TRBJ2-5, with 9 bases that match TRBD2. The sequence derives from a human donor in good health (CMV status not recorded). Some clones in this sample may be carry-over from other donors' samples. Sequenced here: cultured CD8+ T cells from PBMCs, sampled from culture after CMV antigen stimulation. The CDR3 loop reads CASSYSIAGDQETQYF. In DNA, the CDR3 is TGTGCCAGCAGTTACTCGATAGCGGGAGACCAAGAGACCCAGTACTTC.